The 3 T cell receptor beta chains reported below all come from one sample, sequenced in a study of blood T cell repertoires in COVID-19. Assay: immunoSEQ multiplex PCR; the TCRdb copy retains only in-frame clones and omits some. The data hold nearly 55,000 clones, with about 86% observed a single time. Sequenced material: peripheral blood. These receptors all stem from a man aged 65 to 85 with active COVID-19.

This clone was detected only once. The chain recombines TRBV5-4 with TRBJ1-1, with D possibly TRBD1 on 5 matching bases. CDR3 size: 16 residues. The germline CDR1 and CDR2 sequences are SGHNT and YYREEE (reference sequence). V lost 5 bases and J lost 2, with 19 bases in between. The CDR3 DNA reads TGTGCCAGCAGGTCCCGGGCCCAGGGCCCAAACACTGAAGCTTTCTTT. It specifies CASRSRAQGPNTEAFF.

The V gene is TRBV7-9, the J gene TRBJ1-1, with D perhaps TRBD1 (5 bases). Germline V gives CDR1 SEHNR, CDR2 FQNEAQ (reference sequence). CDR3 size: 14 residues. Trimming took off 0 bases at V and 2 bases at J, with 7 bases between the two ends. CDR3 nucleotide sequence: TGTGCCAGCAGCTTAGCAGGGGCTAACACTGAAGCTTTCTTT. It codes for CASSLAGANTEAFF.

J is TRBJ1-3 and V is TRBV5-1, with D perhaps matching TRBD1 (6 bases). The CDR3 is 16 residues long. The V gene lost 5 bases and the J gene lost 0 bases, with 15 bases spanning the gap. The germline CDR1 and CDR2 sequences are SGHRS and YFSETQ. CDR3 region: CASRHNQGSSGNTIYF. The CDR3 DNA follows: TGCGCCAGCAGACACAATCAGGGGTCCTCTGGAAACACCATATATTTT.